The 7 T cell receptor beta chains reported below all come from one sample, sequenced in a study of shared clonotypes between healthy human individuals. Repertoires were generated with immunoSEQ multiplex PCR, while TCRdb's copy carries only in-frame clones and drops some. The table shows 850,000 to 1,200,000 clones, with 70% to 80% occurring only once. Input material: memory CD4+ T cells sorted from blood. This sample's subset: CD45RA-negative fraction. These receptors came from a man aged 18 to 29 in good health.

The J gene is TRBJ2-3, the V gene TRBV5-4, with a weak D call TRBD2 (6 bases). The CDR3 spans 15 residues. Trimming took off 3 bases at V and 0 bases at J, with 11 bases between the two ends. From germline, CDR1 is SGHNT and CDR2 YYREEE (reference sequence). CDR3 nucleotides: TGTGCCAGCAGCTCCGGGACTCGTAGCACAGATACGCAGTATTTT. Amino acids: CASSSGTRSTDTQYF.

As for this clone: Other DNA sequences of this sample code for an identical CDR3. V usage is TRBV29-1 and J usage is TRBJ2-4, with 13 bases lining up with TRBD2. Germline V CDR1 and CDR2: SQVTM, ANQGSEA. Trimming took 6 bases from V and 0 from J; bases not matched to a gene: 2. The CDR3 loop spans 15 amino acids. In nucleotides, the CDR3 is TGCAGCGTGGGACTAGCGGGACTAGCCAAAAACATTCAGTACTTC. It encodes CSVGLAGLAKNIQYF.

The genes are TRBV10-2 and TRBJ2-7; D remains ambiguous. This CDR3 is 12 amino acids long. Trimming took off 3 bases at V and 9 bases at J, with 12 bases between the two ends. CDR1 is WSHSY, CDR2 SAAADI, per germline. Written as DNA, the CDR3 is TGCGCCAGCAGTGATGTAGCCCCAAGGCAGTACTTC. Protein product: CASSDVAPRQYF.

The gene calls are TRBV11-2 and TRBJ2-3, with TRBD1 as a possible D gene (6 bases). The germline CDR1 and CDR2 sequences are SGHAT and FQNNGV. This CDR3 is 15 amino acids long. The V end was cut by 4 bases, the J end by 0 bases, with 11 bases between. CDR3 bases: TGTGCCAGCAGCTGGACAGAGTCTAGCACAGATACGCAGTATTTT. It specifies CASSWTESSTDTQYF.

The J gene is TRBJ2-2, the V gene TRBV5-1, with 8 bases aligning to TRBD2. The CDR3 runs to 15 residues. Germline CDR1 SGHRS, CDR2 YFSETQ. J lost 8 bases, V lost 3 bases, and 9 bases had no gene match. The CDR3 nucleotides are TGCGCCAGCAGCTCAGCGGGAGCTAAGAGTGGGGAGCTGTTTTTT. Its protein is CASSSAGAKSGELFF.

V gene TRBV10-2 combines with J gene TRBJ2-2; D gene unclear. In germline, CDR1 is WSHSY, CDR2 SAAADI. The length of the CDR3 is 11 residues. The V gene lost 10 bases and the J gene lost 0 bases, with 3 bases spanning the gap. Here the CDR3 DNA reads TGCGCCACCTCGAACACCGGGGAGCTGTTTTTT. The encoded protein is CATSNTGELFF.

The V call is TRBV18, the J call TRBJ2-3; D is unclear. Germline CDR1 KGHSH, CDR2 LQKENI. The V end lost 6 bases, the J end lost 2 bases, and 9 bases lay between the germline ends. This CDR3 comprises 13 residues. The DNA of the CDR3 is TGTGCCAGCTCGGGCAAACACACAGATACGCAGTATTTT. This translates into CASSGKHTDTQYF.